Following are 6 T cell receptor beta chains from one sample sequenced in a study of T cell responses to AZD1222 COVID-19 vaccine (dated by TCRdb to the early 2020s). Interpreted using the paper, the time point label stands for: baseline before first vaccination. The sample's treatment or condition label, in plain terms: meningococcal conjugate vaccine given as trial control. The library was obtained by the immunoSEQ multiplex PCR assay. TCRdb carries this immuneACCESS record with in-frame sequences only. Its versions omit some clonotypes, under half of them owing to an unresolved V gene in the studies checked, with the rest unexplained. The sample profile shows 120,000 to 150,000 clones; around nine tenths of them were found once. The leading ten clones occupy less than 3.5% of the sample. The material sequenced was peripheral blood, taken on day 0 of MenACWY control vaccination. The receptor source for this set is an adult in good health.

This clone ranks as medium-sized. The rearrangement links TRBV6-4 to TRBJ2-1, with 12 bases that match TRBD2. Trimming at V came to 4 bases and at J to 7 bases, leaving 2 bases not matched to a gene. CDR3 length: 14 amino acids. The germline gives CDR1 MRHNA, CDR2 SNTAGT. DNA for the CDR3: TGTGCCAGCAGTGCCGGGACTAGCGGGAATGAGCAGTTCTTC. This gives the protein CASSAGTSGNEQFF.

This sequence joins TRBV27 and TRBJ2-2, with 10 nucleotides matching TRBD2. This CDR3 has 15 residues. The germline V gene has CDR1 MNHEY and CDR2 SMNVEV (reference sequence). Unmatched junction bases numbered 5, after V lost 5 bases and J lost 5 bases. In nucleotides, the CDR3 is TGTGCCAGCAGTCTAGCGGGAGAGGTAACCGGGGAGCTGTTTTTT. It is translated as CASSLAGEVTGELFF.

The J gene is TRBJ2-1, the V gene TRBV5-1; TRBD2 matches at 13 bases. CDR1 and CDR2 from the germline V gene are SGHRS and YFSETQ. The CDR3 totals 20 residues. After removal of 0 bases from V and 1 base from J, the junction contained 10 bases not matched to a gene. CDR3 region: CASSLVLAGGGRGSYNEQFF. DNA of the CDR3: TGCGCCAGCAGCTTGGTACTAGCGGGAGGGGGAAGGGGTTCCTACAATGAGCAGTTCTTC.

The V call is TRBV2, the J call TRBJ2-3; D tentatively fits TRBD1 or TRBD2 (5 bases each). V was cut by 6 bases and J by 6 bases, with 10 bases left in between. Per germline, CDR1 SNHLY and CDR2 FYNNEI. This CDR3 region has 12 residues. CDR3 sequence (DNA): TGTGCCAGCAGAAGAGGGGAGGATACGCAGTATTTT. It codes for CASRRGEDTQYF.

This chain joins TRBV15 and TRBJ1-4; D gene unclear. Germline V lookup: CDR1 LNHNV, CDR2 YYDKDF (reference sequence). The CDR3 contains 12 residues. V dropped 3 bases and J dropped 8 bases, with 7 bases sitting between them. The CDR3 is CATSRPSEKLFF. The CDR3 region has the DNA TGTGCCACCAGCAGGCCCAGCGAAAAACTGTTTTTT.

The chain is built from TRBV10-3 and TRBJ1-5; D is unclear. The CDR3 is 15 residues long. With 1 base removed from V and 0 bases from J, the gap between germline ends came to 7 bases. Per germline, CDR1 ENHRY and CDR2 SYGVKD. CDR3 region: CAISEFGSSNQPQHF. In DNA form, the CDR3 reads TGTGCCATCAGTGAGTTTGGCAGTAGCAATCAGCCCCAGCATTTT.